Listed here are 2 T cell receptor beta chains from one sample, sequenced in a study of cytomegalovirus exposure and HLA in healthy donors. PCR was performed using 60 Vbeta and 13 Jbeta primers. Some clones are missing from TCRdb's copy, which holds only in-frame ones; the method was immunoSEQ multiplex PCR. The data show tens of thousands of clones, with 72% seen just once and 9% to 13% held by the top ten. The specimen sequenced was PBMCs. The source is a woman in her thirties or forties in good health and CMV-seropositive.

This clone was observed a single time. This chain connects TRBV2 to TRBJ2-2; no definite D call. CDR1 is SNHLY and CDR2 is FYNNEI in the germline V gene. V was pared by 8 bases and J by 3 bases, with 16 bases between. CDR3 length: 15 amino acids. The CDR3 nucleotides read TGTGCCAGCTTCTTCTTTTCAGTCTACACCGGGGAGCTGTTTTTT. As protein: CASFFFSVYTGELFF.

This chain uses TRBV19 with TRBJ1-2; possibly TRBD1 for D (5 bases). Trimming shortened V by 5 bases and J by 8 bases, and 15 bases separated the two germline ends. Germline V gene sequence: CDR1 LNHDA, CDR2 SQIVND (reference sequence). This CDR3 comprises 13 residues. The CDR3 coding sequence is TGTGCCAGTAGTCCACCGCAGGGCTCGGGCTACACCTTC. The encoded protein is CASSPPQGSGYTF. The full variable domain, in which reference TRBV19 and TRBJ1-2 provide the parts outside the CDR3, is DGGITQSPKYLFRKEGQNVTLSCEQNLNHDAMYWYRQDPGQGLRLIYYSQIVNDFQKGDIAEGYSVSREKKESFPLTVTSAQKNPTAFYLCASSPPQGSGYTFGSGTRLTVV.